This T cell receptor beta chain was obtained from a study of cytomegalovirus exposure and HLA in healthy donors. Study results and limitations: Most of the CMV-associated TCR beta chains (in a later analysis) appeared to be HLA-restricted. Productive status was seen about 90% or about 30% of the time for most TCR beta V segments in an earlier analysis. Reportedly, TCR beta sequences accurately predicted HLA-A and HLA-B alleles in most subjects.

Worth noting for this clone: What it recognizes is unknown.

Amplification used 60 Vbeta primers and 13 Jbeta primers. Sequenced by immunoSEQ multiplex PCR; TCRdb stores in-frame clones only, minus some. The sample has around 150,000 clones; roughly 85% are singletons. The TCR was taken from a woman in her 30s in good health and CMV-seronegative. Sample: PBMCs.

The CDR3 region has the DNA TGTGCCAGCAGCCCTTGGGAGGGGAGCAATGAGCAGTTCTTC. Its translation is CASSPWEGSNEQFF. The V call is TRBV27, the J call TRBJ2-1, with 7 positions matching TRBD2. Per germline, CDR1 MNHEY and CDR2 SMNVEV (reference sequence). V was clipped by 6 bases and J by 6 bases; unmatched bases: 8. This CDR3 is built from 14 residues.